The rows below give T cell receptor beta chains drawn from one sample of a study of PD-1 blockade in classical Hodgkin lymphoma. Produced via immunoSEQ multiplex PCR; TCRdb's table is partial and in-frame only. Altogether about 21,000 clones are present, less than 80% being singletons, with the ten largest covering 20% to 25%. The specimen comprised peripheral blood mononuclear cells (PBMCs), sampled at baseline. The receptors here all came from a human donor with classical Hodgkin lymphoma. Each CDR3 is given with its conserved first and last residue. A D gene is named only where the DNA matches it firmly. Rows may omit the clone size; those that give it use once, few, many or a size class.

NA	TRBV19	TRBD1	15	TRBJ1-5	CASRTGDRGGQPQHF
medium-sized	TRBV10-3	TRBD1	15	TRBJ1-6	CAISGGTANNSPLHF
NA	TRBV5-4	TRBD1	15	TRBJ1-6	CASSLNRGQNSPLHF
NA	TRBV5-5	NA	19	TRBJ1-5	CASSLRGTLLVDSNQPQHF
NA	TRBV27	TRBD2	14	TRBJ2-1	CASTWTGGVDEQFF
NA	TRBV7-2	TRBD1	12	TRBJ2-7	CASRAQGLEQYF
few	TRBV6-1	NA	14	TRBJ1-3	CASRAGTSGNTIYF
NA	TRBV19	NA	14	TRBJ2-7	CASSISGSSYEQYF
once	TRBV6-1	NA	12	TRBJ2-3	CASSQGLDTQYF
once	TRBV9	TRBD2	13	TRBJ2-7	CASSVESSGEQYF
NA	TRBV19	TRBD1	17	TRBJ1-5	CASSGTGGGRGNQPQHF
NA	TRBV6-1	NA	15	TRBJ1-1	CASSELAGTNTEAFF
NA	TRBV5-4	NA	16	TRBJ2-3	CASSLAGQGRTDTQYF
NA	TRBV6-5	NA	13	NA	CASRRTASYEQYF
once	TRBV18	NA	16	TRBJ1-3	CASSAHRSGAGNTIYF
NA	TRBV28	NA	14	TRBJ2-1	CASSLLEPSNEQFF
NA	TRBV9	TRBD1	14	TRBJ2-5	CASSVQGAAETQYF
NA	TRBV4-3	NA	15	TRBJ1-3	CASSQDATPGNTIYF
NA	TRBV29-1	NA	15	TRBJ2-3	CSVATSGAPTDTQYF
NA	TRBV5-4	NA	14	TRBJ2-3	CASSSRDATDTQYF
once	TRBV6-1	NA	13	NA	CASNPGGPYEQYF
NA	TRBV6-5	TRBD1	15	TRBJ1-4	CASSRGTGEGEKLFF
NA	TRBV6-6	TRBD1	15	TRBJ1-2	CASSYEGQTPYGYTF
once	TRBV4-3	TRBD1	15	TRBJ1-5	CASSQEDRGNQPQHF
medium-sized	TRBV4-1	TRBD2	14	TRBJ2-1	CASSPSEAGNEQFF
NA	TRBV7-2	NA	13	TRBJ1-1	CASSLEYDTEAFF
NA	TRBV19	NA	14	TRBJ2-7	CASSWGRGHYEQYF
NA	TRBV9	TRBD2	15	TRBJ2-1	CASSVVGLAGGEQFF
few	TRBV30	NA	13	TRBJ1-2	CAWSVQATYGYTF
NA	TRBV23-1	NA	13	TRBJ1-2	CASRPGGSYGYTF
NA	TRBV10-3	TRBD2	16	TRBJ2-5	CAISDASGRPQETQYF
once	TRBV4-2	NA	12	TRBJ1-1	CASSFWGAEAFF
NA	TRBV7-9	TRBD2	14	TRBJ2-7	CASRGVAGASEQYF
NA	TRBV15	NA	15	TRBJ1-4	CATSSLPATNEKLFF
NA	TRBV7-8	TRBD1	15	TRBJ1-5	CASSKQGARNQPQHF
NA	TRBV14	TRBD1	19	TRBJ1-1	CASSQRPPLDRGGLSEAFF
few	TRBV15	NA	12	TRBJ1-1	CATSRGHVEAFF
once	TRBV19	TRBD2	13	TRBJ2-7	CASAGREGYEQYF
NA	TRBV19	TRBD1	13	TRBJ1-2	CASNPTGVAGYTF
NA	TRBV7-7	NA	13	TRBJ2-1	CASSFGLNNEQFF
NA	TRBV11-2	NA	14	TRBJ2-5	CASSLGPQPETQYF
NA	TRBV5-5	NA	14	TRBJ1-2	CASSPGTNSYGYTF
NA	TRBV25-1	NA	15	TRBJ2-7	CASSEGGVSSYEQYF
medium-sized	TRBV15	NA	13	TRBJ2-1	CATSRDTPNEQFF
NA	TRBV2	TRBD1	11	TRBJ2-7	CATRTGAEQYF
NA	TRBV6-5	NA	14	TRBJ2-7	CASSYRQGPHEQYF
NA	TRBV4-3	NA	13	TRBJ1-2	CASSQGGYYGYTF
NA	TRBV10-3	TRBD1	12	TRBJ1-1	CASRQGDTEAFF
NA	TRBV11-2	NA	13	TRBJ1-2	CASSLRMGWGYTF
NA	TRBV4-3	NA	15	TRBJ2-7	CASSQDRQGAYEQYF
NA	TRBV7-6	NA	13	TRBJ2-7	CASSSGSPGEQYF
NA	TRBV6-5	NA	14	TRBJ2-5	CASSYSTRGETQYF
NA	TRBV10-3	TRBD1	13	TRBJ1-5	CAISADRDQPQHF
NA	TRBV6-5	NA	13	TRBJ2-7	CASSYSIIGEQYF
NA	TRBV7-9	NA	8	TRBJ1-2	CASSGYTF
NA	TRBV10-3	NA	13	TRBJ2-7	CAIQTGVGYEQYF
NA	TRBV29-1	TRBD1	13	TRBJ2-1	CSGTGYSYNEQFF
NA	TRBV10-3	TRBD2	14	TRBJ2-5	CAIAGLAGGETQYF
few	TRBV27	TRBD1	18	TRBJ1-5	CASSSYALTGGLNQPQHF
NA	TRBV7-2	NA	13	TRBJ2-7	CASSLIRPYEQYF